Here is one TCR beta chain with its context. This clonotype was detected ten times or more. It lacks a known antigen. The record has no base qualities; no much larger clone is one base away. To synthesize cDNA, template-switch 5'RACE was performed with a primer carrying a 10-nucleotide random unique molecular identifier so that each TCR transcript was tagged. Every sequencing run covered 15-18 subjects and yielded more than 160 million TCR-beta sequences. The RNeasy kit was used for extraction of total RNA. Using the KAPA Real-time Library Amplification kit, TCR-beta VDJ regions were amplified with primers for the TCR constant region and the 5'RACE anchor. Sample indexes and Illumina adaptors were added in a first PCR, after which library yield was increased in a second PCR. After Ampure bead purification, the TCR product of roughly 650 bp was size-selected on a 2% E-gel SizeSelection system. Before pooling, library quality was assessed on a Bioanalyzer, concentration was determined with Qubit, and library quantification was performed with the Kapa Library Quantification kit. Libraries were sequenced paired-end 2 x 150 bp on an Illumina HiSeq 2500. To increase sequence diversity, roughly 24-31% phiX was spiked into each library pool. Under the source paper's analysis protocol: The UMI-based MiGEC pipeline processed quality-filtered reads and removed over 85% of raw TCR sequences during error correction. IMGT germline references were used for alignment of VDJ genes, and clonotypes were defined by a unique CDR3 amino acid sequence together with V-J genes. Clonal expansion, Shannon diversity, and CDR3 relatedness (CalcPairwiseDistances, ClusterSamples) were evaluated with VDJtools, and phylogenetic trees were built with CLCbio workbench. Expanded clones were defined as having at least 8 unique UMIs, based on coefficient-of-variation modelling across technical triplicates. TCRdb cleaned the public reads at Q25 with fastp, built clones with MiXCR and kept in-frame beta chains. CDR3 protein sequences are deduplicated, and each keeps its most common genes and DNA. TCRdb assigned the V and J calls; the authors' analysis was not used. Within this sample are about 57,000 distinct CDR3 sequences, with about 10% of them counted one time only. The ten largest clones add up to around 6.7% of the sample.

What the time point label conveys for this sample: longitudinal time-point 1 (baseline). For unsorted PBMC libraries, 2 million PBMCs were used after storage in RNAlater at -80 degrees C until RNA extraction. PBMCs were separated from peripheral blood using Ficoll-Hypaque density gradient centrifugation and then cryopreserved in liquid nitrogen. The sample comes from a study of neurological immune-mediated disorders (dated by TCRdb to between 2017 and 2020). Concerning the study at large: Peripheral blood TCR-beta repertoires from patients with HTLV-I-associated myelopathy (HAM/TSP), patients with multiple sclerosis, and healthy controls were compared in the study using UMI-based sequencing. Longitudinal samples, technical triplicates and paired sorted CD4+ and CD8+ T-cell subsets, alongside PBMC samples, were included among the 106 TCR-beta libraries. The cohort was made up of 60 to 75 subjects, consisting of some 14 HAM/TSP patients, some 34 multiple sclerosis patients and about 20 healthy controls. Each longitudinal HAM/TSP and healthy donor was sampled at 3 time-points spaced at roughly 3-40 month intervals. The investigation overall reported the following: No identical CDR3 amino acid sequences were found to be shared among expanded clones across subjects, suggesting that TCR-beta repertoires were private in all groups. TCR clonal expansion was highest in HAM/TSP patients and lowest in MS patients, with MS patients falling below even healthy controls.

V loses 1 base of germline sequence and J loses 3 bases, and the interval between the two ends is 10 bases. The CDR3, cysteine through phenylalanine, is 15 amino acids long. The CDR3 DNA has 45 bases and is translated from base 1. Here the chain combines TRBV12-3 or TRBV12-4 and TRBJ1-5, with the D gene uncertain. The source of this sequence is a male donor with HTLV-1-associated myelopathy (HAM/TSP). Material: PBMCs. The DNA sequence is TGTGCCAGCAGTTTAGGCGGGCAGAACAATCAGCCCCAGCATTTT. This encodes CASSLGGQNNQPQHF.